One and the same sample provided the 28 T cell receptor beta chains below, sequenced in a study of blood T cell repertoires in COVID-19. Clones were read by immunoSEQ multiplex PCR, and TCRdb kept only the in-frame ones, dropping some. The sample yields some 530,000 clones, more than 85% seen once. Specimen: PBMCs or T cells enriched from blood (not recorded which). Every receptor here comes from a woman aged 55-70 years who had recovered from COVID-19.

The chain recombines TRBV6-1 with TRBJ1-5; possibly TRBD1 for D (5 bases). The CDR3 runs 13 residues. V was pared by 3 bases and J by 5 bases, with 8 bases between. CDR1 MNHNS and CDR2 SASEGT come from the germline V gene. The CDR3 here is CASSDGAYQPQHF. Written as DNA, the CDR3 is TGTGCCAGCAGTGATGGGGCTTATCAGCCCCAGCATTTT.

The rearrangement uses TRBV6-5 and TRBJ1-2, with TRBD1 matching over 8 bases. CDR3 size: 13 residues. The V segment lost 4 bases and the J segment 7 bases; nucleotides outside the gene matches: 5. The germline V gene has CDR1 MNHEY and CDR2 SVGAGI. In DNA form, the CDR3 reads TGTGCCAGCAGTTCCTCCGGGACAGGTGGCTACACCTTC. This gives the protein CASSSSGTGGYTF.

The rearrangement joins TRBV5-1 to TRBJ2-7; D possibly corresponds to TRBD2 (5 bases). The CDR3 runs 15 residues. V gave up 4 bases and J gave up 3 bases, with 17 bases separating them. Per the germline V gene, CDR1 is SGHRS and CDR2 is YFSETQ. The CDR3 spells CASSRGSEVFYEQYF. CDR3 DNA sequence: TGCGCCAGCAGCCGCGGCTCGGAGGTCTTCTACGAGCAGTACTTC.

The rearrangement links TRBV19 to TRBJ1-1, with TRBD1 identical over 8 bases. The CDR3 runs 13 residues. Trimming removed 6 bases from V and 4 bases from J; junction bases left unmatched: 4. Germline CDR1 and CDR2: LNHDA and SQIVND (reference sequence). The CDR3: CASSQGARTEAFF. The CDR3 DNA reads TGTGCCAGTAGCCAGGGGGCCCGCACTGAAGCTTTCTTT.

This sequence joins TRBV4-2 and TRBJ1-2; D not certain. The V gene lost 1 base and the J gene lost 4 bases, with 13 bases spanning the gap. This CDR3 spans 15 amino acids. Per the germline V gene, CDR1 is LGHNA and CDR2 is YNFKEQ. CDR3 nucleotide sequence: TGTGCCAGCAGCCAAGCGGAGGGATCAAGCTATGGCTACACCTTC. This gives the protein CASSQAEGSSYGYTF.

The chain is built from TRBV7-5 and TRBJ2-7; no check of the table's D call, TRBD1, against the DNA was made. TRBV7-5 represents a pseudogene. CDR3 size: 15 residues. This CDR3 reads CARSLGGWTGDEQYV. For the CDR3, the DNA is TGTGCCAGAAGCTTAGGGGGTTGGACAGGGGACGAGCAGTACGTC.

The rearrangement joins TRBV29-1 to TRBJ2-6; D is perhaps TRBD1 (5 bases). The V gene lost 1 base and the J gene lost 4 bases, with 11 bases spanning the gap. The CDR3 extends over 15 amino acids. Germline CDR1 is SQVTM and CDR2 is ANQGSEA. The CDR3 DNA follows: TGCAGCGTTGAAGTTAAGGGGTCCGGGGCCAACGTCCTGACTTTC. This gives the protein CSVEVKGSGANVLTF.

V and J are TRBV28 and TRBJ1-4, with TRBD1 identical over 9 bases. Germline loops: CDR1 MDHEN, CDR2 SYDVKM. CDR3 size: 12 residues. V trimming: 7 bases; J trimming: 9 bases; junction bases outside the gene matches: 3. DNA for the CDR3: TGTGCCAGCATGGGACAGGGCAAAAAACTGTTTTTT. Translation gives CASMGQGKKLFF.

The chain has TRBV5-1 and TRBJ2-3, with 8 bases aligning to TRBD1. Germline CDR1 reads SGHRS; CDR2 reads YFSETQ. This CDR3 region has 15 residues. The V segment lost 8 bases and the J segment 0 bases; nucleotides outside the gene matches: 8. The CDR3 region has the DNA TGCGCCAGTCGGACAGGGCTCTTTAGCACAGATACGCAGTATTTT. Amino acid sequence: CASRTGLFSTDTQYF. Based on the CDR3 plus reference TRBV5-1 and TRBJ2-3, the full variable domain is KAGVTQTPRYLIKTRGQQVTLSCSPISGHRSVSWYQQTPGQGLQFLFEYFSETQRNKGNFPGRFSGRQFSNSRSEMNVSTLELGDSALYLCASRTGLFSTDTQYFGPGTRLTVL.

The J gene is TRBJ2-2, the V gene TRBV29-1, with D maybe TRBD1 (6 bases). The length of the CDR3 is 13 residues. Germline V gene sequence: CDR1 SQVTM, CDR2 ANQGSEA. V was cut by 7 bases and J by 5 bases, with 14 bases left in between. The CDR3 nucleotides read TGCAGCGGAACGGACAGTGGGACCGGGGAGCTGTTTTTT. Translated: CSGTDSGTGELFF.

V is TRBV13 and J is TRBJ1-6, with TRBD1 identical over 8 bases. CDR1 and CDR2 from the germline V gene are PRHDT and FYEKMQ (reference sequence). V was clipped by 10 bases and J by 7 bases; unmatched bases: 6. The CDR3 loop spans 13 amino acids. CDR3 amino acids: CATRTGSNSPLHF. In DNA, the CDR3 is TGTGCCACCAGGACAGGGTCCAATTCACCCCTCCACTTT.

The CDR3 reads CASSSTVYTEAFF. CDR3 bases: TGTGCCAGCAGTTCGACAGTATACACTGAAGCTTTCTTT. The chain has TRBV6-6 and TRBJ1-1; possibly TRBD1 for D (5 bases). This CDR3 has 13 amino acids. The V end lost 4 bases, the J end lost 3 bases, and 9 bases lay between the germline ends. In germline, CDR1 is MNHNY, CDR2 SVGAGI (reference sequence).

The chain links TRBV30 to TRBJ1-6; D is possibly TRBD1 (5 bases). Germline CDR1 and CDR2: GTSNPN and SVGIG (reference sequence). The CDR3 length is 17 residues. V was shortened by 4 bases and J by 7 bases, with 23 bases between the two germline ends. The CDR3 DNA is TGTGCCTGGAAGGAAACAGACACAGGTACCTTAAATTCACCCCTCCACTTT. This gives the protein CAWKETDTGTLNSPLHF.

The chain employs TRBV11-2 and TRBJ2-3, with TRBD2 matching over 9 bases. CDR1 is SGHAT and CDR2 is FQNNGV in the germline V gene. This CDR3 comprises 16 residues. With V trimmed by 2 bases and J by 3 bases, 6 bases remained unmatched. CDR3 nucleotides: TGTGCCAGCAGCTTATTTGCGGGGGGGGGTACAGATACGCAGTATTTT. It specifies CASSLFAGGGTDTQYF.

The chain has TRBV19 and TRBJ1-3; 7 positions agree with TRBD1. Germline V CDR1 and CDR2: LNHDA, SQIVND (reference sequence). This CDR3 has 16 amino acids. V shed 7 bases, J shed 4 bases, and the junction held 13 bases outside the gene matches. DNA of the CDR3: TGTGCCAGTACCAAGGGGCTACAGGGGCGAGGAAACACCATATATTTT. Its protein product is CASTKGLQGRGNTIYF.

The chain links TRBV18 to TRBJ1-5; possibly TRBD1 for D (5 bases). V dropped 3 bases and J dropped 2 bases, with 14 bases sitting between them. The CDR3 covers 16 residues. Germline loops: CDR1 KGHSH, CDR2 LQKENI. CDR3 sequence (DNA): TGTGCCAGCTCACCTCAACAGGTGAAGGGCAATCAGCCCCAGCATTTT. Protein sequence: CASSPQQVKGNQPQHF.

The chain couples TRBV2 to TRBJ2-5, with no clear D. Germline CDR1 and CDR2: SNHLY and FYNNEI. This CDR3 is built from 13 residues. Trimming took 4 bases from V and 4 from J, leaving 10 bases between them. The CDR3 loop is CASSGDSRETQYF. The CDR3 nucleotides read TGTGCCAGCAGTGGTGACTCCAGAGAGACCCAGTACTTC.

This sequence joins TRBV10-2 and TRBJ2-3; 8 bases agree with TRBD1. Trimming cost V 4 bases and J 0 bases; bases outside gene matches: 0. CDR3 length: 14 residues. Germline lookup yields CDR1 WSHSY and CDR2 SAAADI. This CDR3 is CASSGQGSTDTQYF. DNA of the CDR3: TGCGCCAGCAGTGGACAGGGGAGCACAGATACGCAGTATTTT.

This clone appeared a single time. The chain has TRBV5-6 and TRBJ1-4; 7 nucleotides agree with TRBD1. The CDR3 totals 14 residues. Germline V gene data show CDR1 as SGHDT and CDR2 as YYEEEE. V gave up 3 bases and J gave up 8 bases; unmatched junction bases: 7. The CDR3 coding sequence is TGTGCCAGCAGCTCGGGACAGTTTAAAGAAAAACTGTTTTTT. Amino acids: CASSSGQFKEKLFF.

This clone was recorded a few times. V is TRBV7-2 and J is TRBJ1-4; no clear D. Germline CDR1 is SGHTA and CDR2 is FQGNSA. Trimming removed 1 base from V and 8 bases from J, with 8 bases in between. This CDR3 region has 13 residues. The CDR3 DNA follows: TGTGCCAGCAGCTTAGGCCCTACCGAAAAACTGTTTTTT. Its protein is CASSLGPTEKLFF. The whole variable domain, remainder taken from reference TRBV7-2 and TRBJ1-4, is GAGVSQSPSNKVTEKGKDVELRCDPISGHTALYWYRQSLGQGLEFLIYFQGNSAPDKSGLPSDRFSAERTGGSVSTLTIQRTQQEDSAVYLCASSLGPTEKLFFGSGTQLSVL.

The CDR3 DNA reads as TGCGCCAGCAGCTGGGGTCCAGGGGGTGATGGCTACACCTTC. It specifies CASSWGPGGDGYTF. The V and J genes are TRBV5-1 and TRBJ1-2; 7 bases are a match to TRBD1. CDR3 length: 14 residues. J was trimmed by 6 bases and V by 3 bases; bases with no gene match: 8. Germline V gives CDR1 SGHRS, CDR2 YFSETQ.

This chain uses TRBV18 with TRBJ1-4, with 7 bases aligning to TRBD1. The length of the CDR3 is 15 residues. V trimming: 5 bases; J trimming: 0 bases; junction bases outside the gene matches: 3. Per the germline V gene, CDR1 is KGHSH and CDR2 is LQKENI. CDR3 residues: CASSKQGTTNEKLFF. DNA of the CDR3: TGTGCCAGCTCAAAACAGGGGACAACTAATGAAAAACTGTTTTTT.

The chain has TRBV2 and TRBJ1-2; a weak D match, TRBD1 (6 bases). Looked up from germline, CDR1 is SNHLY and CDR2 is FYNNEI. The V end lost 7 bases, the J end lost 5 bases, and 14 bases lay between the germline ends. This CDR3 spans 13 amino acids. In DNA form, the CDR3 reads TGTGCCAGCACGGGGGGGCTGGAATATGGCTACACCTTC. This sequence encodes CASTGGLEYGYTF.

This clone has more than one count but fewer than ten. The chain recombines TRBV19 with TRBJ1-2; D ambiguous. Germline lookup yields CDR1 LNHDA and CDR2 SQIVND (reference sequence). This CDR3 is 15 amino acids long. Trimming cost V 5 bases and J 0 bases, with 13 bases left between them. The DNA for the CDR3 is TGTGCCAGTAGTGCTGCCAGTACCACTAACTATGGCTACACCTTC. Protein product: CASSAASTTNYGYTF.

The genes are TRBV20-1 and TRBJ2-3; 8 bases are shared with TRBD2. From germline, CDR1 is DFQATT and CDR2 SNEGSKA (reference sequence). Trimming at V came to 3 bases and at J to 5 bases, leaving 7 bases not matched to a gene. The CDR3 sequence is 14 residues long. The chain's CDR3 is CSASPAGGQDTQYF. Written as DNA, the CDR3 is TGCAGTGCTAGTCCGGCGGGGGGCCAAGATACGCAGTATTTT.

V gene TRBV27 combines with J gene TRBJ1-6; D is uncertain. Trimming shortened V by 3 bases and J by 6 bases, and 18 bases separated the two germline ends. Germline CDR1 reads MNHEY; CDR2 reads SMNVEV (reference sequence). The CDR3 sequence is 17 residues long. This CDR3 reads CASSFVGINYGNSPLHF. The CDR3 DNA reads TGTGCCAGCAGTTTCGTTGGAATCAACTATGGTAATTCACCCCTCCACTTT.

The chain combines TRBV24-1 with TRBJ2-2; D perhaps matches TRBD2 (6 bases). The germline gives CDR1 KGHDR, CDR2 SFDVKD. The CDR3 has 14 residues. The V gene lost 4 bases and the J gene lost 5 bases, with 10 bases spanning the gap. The CDR3 protein is CATSDTSRTGELFF. The CDR3, as DNA: TGTGCCACCAGTGACACTAGCCGAACCGGGGAGCTGTTTTTT.

The genes are TRBV7-2 and TRBJ1-6; D call uncertain. The CDR3 length is 15 residues. V was pared by 5 bases and J by 4 bases, with 12 bases between. CDR1 and CDR2 from the germline V gene are SGHTA and FQGNSA. CDR3 in DNA: TGTGCCAGCAGCCCGAGACACGCTTATAATTCACCCCTCCACTTT. Its protein is CASSPRHAYNSPLHF.